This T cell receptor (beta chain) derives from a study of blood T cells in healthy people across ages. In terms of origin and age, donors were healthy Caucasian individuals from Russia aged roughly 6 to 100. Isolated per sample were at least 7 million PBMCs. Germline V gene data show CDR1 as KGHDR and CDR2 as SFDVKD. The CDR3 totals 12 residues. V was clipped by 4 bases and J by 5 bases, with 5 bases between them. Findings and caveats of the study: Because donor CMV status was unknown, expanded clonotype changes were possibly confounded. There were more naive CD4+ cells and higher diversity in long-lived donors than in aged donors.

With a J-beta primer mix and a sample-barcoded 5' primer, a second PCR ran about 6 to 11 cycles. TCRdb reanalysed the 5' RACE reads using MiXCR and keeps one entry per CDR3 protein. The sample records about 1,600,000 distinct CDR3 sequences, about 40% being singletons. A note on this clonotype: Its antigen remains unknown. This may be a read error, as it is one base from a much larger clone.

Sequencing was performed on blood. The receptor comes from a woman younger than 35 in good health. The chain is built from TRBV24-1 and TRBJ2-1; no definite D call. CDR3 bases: TGTGCCACCAGTGACCCCCACAATGAGCAGTTCTTC. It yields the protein CATSDPHNEQFF.